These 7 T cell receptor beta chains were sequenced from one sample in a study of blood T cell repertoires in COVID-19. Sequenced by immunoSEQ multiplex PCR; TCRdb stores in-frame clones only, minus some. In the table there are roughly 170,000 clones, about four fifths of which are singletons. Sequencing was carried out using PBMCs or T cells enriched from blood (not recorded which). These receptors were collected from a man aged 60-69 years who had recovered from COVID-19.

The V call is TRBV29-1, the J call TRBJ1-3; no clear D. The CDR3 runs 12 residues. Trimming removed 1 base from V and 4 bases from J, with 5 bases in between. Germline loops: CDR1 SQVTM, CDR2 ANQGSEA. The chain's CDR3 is CSVEGLGNTIYF. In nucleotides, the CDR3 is TGCAGCGTTGAAGGTCTGGGAAACACCATATATTTT.

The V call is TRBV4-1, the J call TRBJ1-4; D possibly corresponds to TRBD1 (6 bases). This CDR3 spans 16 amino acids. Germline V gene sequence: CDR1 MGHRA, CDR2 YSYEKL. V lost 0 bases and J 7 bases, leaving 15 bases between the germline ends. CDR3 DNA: TGCGCCAGCAGCCAAGAGAAACAGGGTGTTGGTGAAAAACTGTTTTTT. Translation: CASSQEKQGVGEKLFF.

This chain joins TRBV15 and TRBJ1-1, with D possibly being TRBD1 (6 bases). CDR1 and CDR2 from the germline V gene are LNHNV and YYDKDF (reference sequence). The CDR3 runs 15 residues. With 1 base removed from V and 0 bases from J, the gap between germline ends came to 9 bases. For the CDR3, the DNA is TGTGCCACCAGCAGAGCAGGACAGTTGAACACTGAAGCTTTCTTT. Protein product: CATSRAGQLNTEAFF.

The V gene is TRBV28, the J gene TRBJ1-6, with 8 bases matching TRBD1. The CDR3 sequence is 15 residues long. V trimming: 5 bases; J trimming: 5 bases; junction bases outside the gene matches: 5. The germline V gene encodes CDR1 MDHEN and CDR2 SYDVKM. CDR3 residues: CASSADRVNNSPLHF. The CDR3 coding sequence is TGTGCCAGCAGTGCGGACAGGGTTAATAATTCACCCCTCCACTTT.

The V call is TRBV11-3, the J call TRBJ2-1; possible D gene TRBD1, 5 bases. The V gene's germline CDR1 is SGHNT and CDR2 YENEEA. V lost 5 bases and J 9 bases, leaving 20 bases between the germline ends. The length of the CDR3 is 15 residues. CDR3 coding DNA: TGTGCCAGCAGCGATGTCGGGCAGGGATGGAGTGAGCAGTTCTTC. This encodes CASSDVGQGWSEQFF.

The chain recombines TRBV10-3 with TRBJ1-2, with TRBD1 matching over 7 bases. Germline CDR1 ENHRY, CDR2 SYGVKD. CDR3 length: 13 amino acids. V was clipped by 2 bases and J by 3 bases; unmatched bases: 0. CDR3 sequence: CAISEDRDYGYTF. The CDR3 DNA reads TGTGCCATCAGTGAGGACAGGGACTATGGCTACACCTTC.

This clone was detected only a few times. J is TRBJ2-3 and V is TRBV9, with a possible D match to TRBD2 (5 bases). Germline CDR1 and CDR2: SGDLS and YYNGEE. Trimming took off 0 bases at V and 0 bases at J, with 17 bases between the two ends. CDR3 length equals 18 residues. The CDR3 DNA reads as TGTGCCAGCAGCGTAGGGGCTAGCTTAGACGTTAGCACAGATACGCAGTATTTT. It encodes CASSVGASLDVSTDTQYF.